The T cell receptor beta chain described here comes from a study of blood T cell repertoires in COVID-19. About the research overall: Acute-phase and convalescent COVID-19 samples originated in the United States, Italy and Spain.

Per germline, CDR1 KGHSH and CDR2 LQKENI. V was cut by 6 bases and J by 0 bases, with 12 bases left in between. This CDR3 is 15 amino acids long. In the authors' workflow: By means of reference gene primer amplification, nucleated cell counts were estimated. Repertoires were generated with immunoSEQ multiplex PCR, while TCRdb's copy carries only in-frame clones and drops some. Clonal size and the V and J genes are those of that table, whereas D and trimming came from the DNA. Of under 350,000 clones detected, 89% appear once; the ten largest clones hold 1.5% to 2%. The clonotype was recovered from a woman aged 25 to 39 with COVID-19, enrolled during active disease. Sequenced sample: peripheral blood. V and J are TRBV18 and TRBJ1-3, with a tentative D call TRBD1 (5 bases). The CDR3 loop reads CASSPGLYSGNTIYF. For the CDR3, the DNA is TGTGCCAGCTCCCCGGGACTATACTCTGGAAACACCATATATTTT.